This is a list of T cell receptor beta chains from one sample in a study of OX40 agonist ivuxolimab in advanced cancers. Only in-frame clones appear in the TCRdb table, and some are missing; sequencing was by immunoSEQ multiplex PCR. This sample yields more than 55,000 clones, of which roughly 80% are seen a single time; 5% belongs to the top ten. Source: CD4+ or CD8+ T cells sorted from blood, taken in a trial of the OX40 agonist ivuxolimab. The receptors stem from an adult with an advanced solid tumor such as melanoma, head and neck, liver or kidney cancer. Both conserved end residues are trimmed from each CDR3.

v_call	j_call	cdr3_length	cdr3_aa
TRBV19	TRBJ2-5	12	ASSMGTSPETQY
TRBV5-1	TRBJ2-6	13	ASSSDFSGANVLT
TRBV7-9	TRBJ2-7	12	ASSLGGADYEQY
TRBV6-1	TRBJ1-2	11	ASSDWESYGYT
TRBV11-1	TRBJ2-3	17	ASSLGTSGGYGSTDTQY
TRBV6-4	TRBJ2-1	12	ASRSGGADNEQF
TRBV4-3	TRBJ2-7	13	ASSQAVGHTYEQY
TRBV5-1	TRBJ2-5	12	ASRLQGAQETQY
TRBV19	TRBJ1-2	11	ASSIFGDYGYT
TRBV28	TRBJ2-7	11	ASSSGQVYEQY
TRBV6-1	TRBJ1-4	14	ASSGRGERGNEKLF
TRBV14	TRBJ2-6	17	ASSQAGTGYHPRANVLT
TRBV11-3	TRBJ2-7	12	ASSTTSGSYEQY
TRBV5-1	TRBJ1-3	12	ASSLSVTGNTIY
TRBV19	TRBJ2-2	14	ASSKTGGKNTGELF